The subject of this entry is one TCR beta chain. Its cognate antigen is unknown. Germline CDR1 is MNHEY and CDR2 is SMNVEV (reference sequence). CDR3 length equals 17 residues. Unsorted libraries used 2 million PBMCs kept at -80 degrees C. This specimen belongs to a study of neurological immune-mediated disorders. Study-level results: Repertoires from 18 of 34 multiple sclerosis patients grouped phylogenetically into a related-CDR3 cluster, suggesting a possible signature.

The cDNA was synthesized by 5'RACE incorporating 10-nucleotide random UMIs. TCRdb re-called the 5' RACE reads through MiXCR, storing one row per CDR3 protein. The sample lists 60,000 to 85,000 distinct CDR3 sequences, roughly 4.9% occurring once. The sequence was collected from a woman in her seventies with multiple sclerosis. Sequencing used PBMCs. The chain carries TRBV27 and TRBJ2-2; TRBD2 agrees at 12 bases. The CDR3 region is CTSGQLAGGPRTGELFF. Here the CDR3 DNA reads TGTACATCAGGTCAGCTAGCGGGAGGGCCAAGGACCGGGGAGCTGTTTTTT.